Listed below are T cell receptor beta chains from one sample, sequenced in a study of CXCR3-negative and CXCR3-positive naive CD8 T cells. TCRdb re-called the 5' RACE reads and gives one entry per CDR3 protein, without DNA. This table lists about 85,000 distinct CDR3 sequences. Sequenced material: naive CXCR3+ CD8+ T cells from blood. Receptors originate from a human donor in good health. Some clones in this sample may be carry-over from other donors' samples. CDR3s include the opening cysteine and the closing phenylalanine or tryptophan. The order of the fields is CDR3 length, V gene, J gene, CDR3 protein.

13	TRBV12-3/TRBV12-4	TRBJ2-6	CASSLPGANVLTF
13	TRBV6-2/TRBV6-3	TRBJ1-6	CASSQERNSALHF
15	TRBV12-3/TRBV12-4	TRBJ2-1	CASSLLAGPTNEQFF
14	TRBV20-1	TRBJ1-2	CSAPPQGANYGYTF
14	TRBV27	TRBJ1-6	CASSFGGYNSPLHF
15	TRBV28	TRBJ2-5	CASRIDSERQETQYF
16	TRBV20-1	TRBJ2-2	CSASGGQGLNTGELFF
15	TRBV28	TRBJ2-7	CASSLTSSGGSEQYF
15	TRBV24-1	TRBJ2-1	CATSDPSTADNEQFF
13	TRBV7-3	TRBJ1-2	CASSLSPTDGYTF
14	TRBV12-3/TRBV12-4	TRBJ1-2	CASVGAESLYGYTF
14	TRBV9	TRBJ1-4	CASSVDGSSEKLFF
14	TRBV25-1	TRBJ2-7	CASSEVKESYEQYF
15	TRBV7-9	TRBJ2-5	CASSSGTGSQETQYF
12	TRBV24-1	TRBJ2-1	CATQTQYNEQFF
17	TRBV4-1	TRBJ2-1	CASSHTIAGGRNNEQFF
15	TRBV5-1	TRBJ2-7	CASSLNGADSYEQYF
14	TRBV27	TRBJ2-7	CASRSTGYPYEQYF
16	TRBV2	TRBJ2-7	CASSSGTGLVLYEQYF
14	TRBV9	TRBJ1-3	CASSNTGWGNTIYF
15	TRBV5-1	TRBJ1-1	CASSLVFSGDTEAFF
15	TRBV15	TRBJ2-1	CATSAPSGREDEQFF
16	TRBV29-1	TRBJ2-1	CSVEGGFRYSLNEQFF
14	TRBV7-2	TRBJ2-1	CASSLRLLGNEQFF
11	TRBV3-1	TRBJ1-1	CASSQSGEAFF
12	TRBV29-1	TRBJ2-7	CSVLYDTYEQYF
13	TRBV30	TRBJ2-3	CAWSATGYDTQYF
12	TRBV15	TRBJ1-3	CATSWEGNTIYF
15	TRBV4-3	TRBJ1-1	CASSQGVGENTEAFF
16	TRBV27	TRBJ1-2	CASSPGTRNLNYGYTF
13	TRBV7-9	TRBJ2-5	CASSGRDQETQYF
13	TRBV7-6	TRBJ1-2	CASSLDGDGGYTF
15	TRBV7-6	TRBJ2-3	CASSLTGASTDTQYF
17	TRBV6-2/TRBV6-3	TRBJ2-3	CASSNPFGGALWDTQYF
16	TRBV5-6	TRBJ2-1	CASSWERGAYYNEQFF
16	TRBV10-2	TRBJ2-1	CASIRLADSDYNEQFF
17	TRBV15	TRBJ1-5	CATSRDQNLGSNQPQHF
12	TRBV5-1	TRBJ2-1	CASSLELNEQFF
13	TRBV12-3/TRBV12-4	TRBJ2-7	CASRGQDAGEQYF
13	TRBV19	TRBJ2-1	CASSIGGYNEQFF
12	TRBV7-2	TRBJ2-7	CASSFGATEQYF
14	TRBV9	TRBJ2-2	CASSVVGGRGELFF
18	TRBV20-1	TRBJ2-5	CSAHHGAPSGGPQETQYF
12	TRBV29-1	TRBJ2-7	CSARTGTYEQYF
13	TRBV20-1	TRBJ2-7	CSAWGLGTYEQYF